These 16 T cell receptor beta chains were all obtained from the same sample, sequenced in a study of cytomegalovirus exposure and HLA in healthy donors. Clones were read by immunoSEQ multiplex PCR, and TCRdb kept only the in-frame ones, dropping some. The sample shows approximately 140,000 clones, almost 90% of them seen only once. Sequencing used PBMCs. The receptors were sampled from a woman aged 18-29 years in good health and CMV-seropositive.

The J gene is TRBJ2-5, the V gene TRBV2; 7 bases line up with TRBD1. J lost 5 bases, V lost 7 bases, and 13 bases had no gene match. This CDR3 is 15 amino acids long. CDR1 SNHLY and CDR2 FYNNEI come from the germline V gene. CDR3 coding DNA: TGTGCCAGCACTGCACAGGGGCTAGGTCTGGAGACCCAGTACTTC. Translated, it gives CASTAQGLGLETQYF.

The gene calls are TRBV6-5 and TRBJ1-2, with 8 bases fitting TRBD1. With V trimmed by 5 bases and J by 5 bases, 7 bases remained unmatched. Germline V gene sequence: CDR1 MNHEY, CDR2 SVGAGI. This CDR3 has 14 amino acids. CDR3 sequence: CASSPGGAFYGYTF. CDR3 sequence (DNA): TGTGCCAGCAGTCCAGGGGGCGCGTTTTATGGCTACACCTTC.

This sequence joins TRBV28 and TRBJ2-7, with D unresolved. The germline CDR1 and CDR2 sequences are MDHEN and SYDVKM. Trimming took off 2 bases at V and 4 bases at J, with 9 bases between the two ends. CDR3 size: 13 residues. CDR3 coding DNA: TGTGCCAGCAGTTTAGTCCAGAATTACGAGCAGTACTTC. Translation: CASSLVQNYEQYF.

The rearrangement links TRBV6-5 to TRBJ1-5; D ambiguous. Germline V CDR1 and CDR2: MNHEY, SVGAGI. Between the trimmed V and J ends, which lost 0 bases and 6 bases, there was a span of 12 bases. The CDR3 has 15 residues. CDR3 region: CASSYSRERGQPQHF. The CDR3 nucleotides are TGTGCCAGCAGTTACTCACGGGAGCGCGGTCAGCCCCAGCATTTT.

This chain uses TRBV6-1 with TRBJ1-1, with 9 bases lining up with TRBD1. Germline-derived CDR1 and CDR2 are MNHNS and SASEGT. V gave up 5 bases and J gave up 1 base; unmatched junction bases: 8. The CDR3 length is 16 residues. CDR3 bases: TGTGCCAGCAGTCAAGGGACAGGGTGGGGGAACACTGAAGCTTTCTTT. Its protein product is CASSQGTGWGNTEAFF.

The rearrangement uses TRBV19 and TRBJ2-1; D may be TRBD2 (6 bases). Trimming removed 1 base from V and 6 bases from J, with 10 bases in between. CDR3 length equals 14 residues. The germline V gene encodes CDR1 LNHDA and CDR2 SQIVND (reference sequence). As DNA, the CDR3 is TGTGCCAGTAGTATAGCGGCGGGGTTCAATGAGCAGTTCTTC. It specifies CASSIAAGFNEQFF. The variable domain in full, completed from reference TRBV19 and TRBJ2-1, reads DGGITQSPKYLFRKEGQNVTLSCEQNLNHDAMYWYRQDPGQGLRLIYYSQIVNDFQKGDIAEGYSVSREKKESFPLTVTSAQKNPTAFYLCASSIAAGFNEQFFGPGTRLTVL.

The chain joins TRBV28 to TRBJ2-1, with D perhaps TRBD2 (6 bases). Trimming removed 2 bases from V and 2 bases from J, with 13 bases in between. The CDR3 is 16 amino acids. Per the germline V gene, CDR1 is MDHEN and CDR2 is SYDVKM. CDR3 nucleotide sequence: TGTGCCAGCAGTTTAGGGGGTAGCGGAGCCTACAATGAGCAGTTCTTC. It specifies CASSLGGSGAYNEQFF. The complete variable domain, with remaining parts taken from reference TRBV28 and TRBJ2-1, reads DVKVTQSSRYLVKRTGEKVFLECVQDMDHENMFWYRQDPGLGLRLIYFSYDVKMKEKGDIPEGYSVSREKKERFSLILESASTNQTSMYLCASSLGGSGAYNEQFFGPGTRLTVL.

The chain uses TRBV7-9 and TRBJ2-5; weak D call: TRBD2 (6 bases). CDR3 size: 15 residues. The germline V and J ends were trimmed by 1 base and 5 bases, with 14 bases remaining between them. The V gene's germline CDR1 is SEHNR and CDR2 FQNEAQ (reference sequence). CDR3 sequence: CASSLDLAYRETQYF. CDR3 bases: TGTGCCAGCAGCTTAGACCTAGCGTATCGGGAGACCCAGTACTTC.

V usage is TRBV2 and J usage is TRBJ2-2; no definite D call. The CDR3 consists of 16 residues. Germline V CDR1 and CDR2: SNHLY, FYNNEI. Trimming pared 4 bases from V and 2 bases from J, leaving 14 bases between. The CDR3 is CASSVEATRNTGELFF. CDR3 DNA sequence: TGTGCCAGCAGTGTAGAGGCCACGAGAAACACCGGGGAGCTGTTTTTT.

This sequence joins TRBV2 and TRBJ2-3, with TRBD2 identical over 8 bases. Germline lookup yields CDR1 SNHLY and CDR2 FYNNEI. CDR3 size: 15 residues. Losses at the gene ends were 3 bases for V and 3 bases for J; bases not matched to a gene: 5. CDR3 DNA: TGTGCCAGCAGTGAGAGCGGGGGTGTAACAGATACGCAGTATTTT. Its protein is CASSESGGVTDTQYF. Supplemented by reference TRBV2 and TRBJ2-3, the full variable domain reads EPEVTQTPSHQVTQMGQEVILRCVPISNHLYFYWYRQILGQKVEFLVSFYNNEISEKSEIFDDQFSVERPDGSNFTLKIRSTKLEDSAMYFCASSESGGVTDTQYFGPGTRLTVL.

The J gene is TRBJ2-2, the V gene TRBV10-3, with D tentatively TRBD2 (6 bases). Germline V gives CDR1 ENHRY, CDR2 SYGVKD. Trimming took off 5 bases at V and 0 bases at J, with 13 bases between the two ends. The CDR3 runs to 16 residues. The CDR3: CAISREAGANTGELFF. CDR3 DNA: TGTGCCATCAGTAGGGAGGCTGGGGCGAACACCGGGGAGCTGTTTTTT.

The chain links TRBV9 to TRBJ2-5, with 8 bases identical to TRBD2. This CDR3 region has 15 residues. After removal of 3 bases from V and 3 bases from J, the junction contained 7 bases not matched to a gene. The germline CDR1 and CDR2 sequences are SGDLS and YYNGEE. The CDR3 region has the DNA TGTGCCAGCAGCGCCCGGGGGGGAACGGAAGAGACCCAGTACTTC. It codes for CASSARGGTEETQYF. The whole variable domain, filled in from reference TRBV9 and TRBJ2-5, reads DSGVTQTPKHLITATGQRVTLRCSPRSGDLSVYWYQQSLDQGLQFLIQYYNGEERAKGNILERFSAQQFPDLHSELNLSSLELGDSALYFCASSARGGTEETQYFGPGTRLLVL.

The chain joins TRBV2 to TRBJ2-2; the D gene is possibly TRBD1 (5 bases). This CDR3 comprises 14 residues. Trimming stripped 6 bases from V and 8 bases from J, with 16 bases between. Germline CDR1 and CDR2: SNHLY and FYNNEI. The CDR3 sequence is CASRDINWEGELFF. The CDR3 DNA reads TGTGCCAGCAGGGACATTAATTGGGAAGGGGAGCTGTTTTTT.

The chain uses TRBV5-1 and TRBJ2-1, with D possibly matching TRBD1 (6 bases). Germline assignment: CDR1 SGHRS and CDR2 YFSETQ. With 2 bases removed from V and 2 bases from J, the gap between germline ends came to 11 bases. This CDR3 is 15 amino acids long. The CDR3 region has the DNA TGCGCCAGCAGCTTAGGGGGTAGTACCTACAATGAGCAGTTCTTC. This sequence encodes CASSLGGSTYNEQFF.

The chain is built from TRBV9 and TRBJ1-3; a possible D gene is TRBD1 (5 bases). With 0 bases removed from V and 0 bases from J, the gap between germline ends came to 10 bases. Germline V CDR1 and CDR2: SGDLS, YYNGEE. This CDR3 region has 16 residues. The DNA for the CDR3 is TGTGCCAGCAGCGTAGCCGCCGGGGGCTCTGGAAACACCATATATTTT. Amino acid sequence: CASSVAAGGSGNTIYF. Full variable domain (remainder filled in from reference TRBV9 and TRBJ1-3): DSGVTQTPKHLITATGQRVTLRCSPRSGDLSVYWYQQSLDQGLQFLIQYYNGEERAKGNILERFSAQQFPDLHSELNLSSLELGDSALYFCASSVAAGGSGNTIYFGEGSWLTVV.

The J gene is TRBJ2-7, the V gene TRBV5-6, with a tentative D call TRBD1 (5 bases). The CDR3 is 14 amino acids. Germline CDR1 SGHDT, CDR2 YYEEEE. V gave up 1 base and J gave up 2 bases, with 10 bases separating them. Here the CDR3 reads CASSLTQGAYEQYF. The CDR3 coding sequence is TGTGCCAGCAGCTTGACGCAGGGTGCCTACGAGCAGTACTTC.